Listed below are T cell receptor beta chains from one sample, sequenced in a study of PD-L1 blockade in urothelial cancer. Sequencing used immunoSEQ multiplex PCR; TCRdb keeps in-frame clones, though not all of them. The table has about 74,000 clones, 80% to 90% seen once. The input for sequencing was PBMCs, taken around atezolizumab (anti-PD-L1) treatment. The receptors were sampled from a man in his 70s with urothelial cancer. CDR3s include the opening cysteine and the closing phenylalanine or tryptophan. A D gene is named only where the DNA matches it firmly. Rows may omit the clone size; those that give it use once, few, many or a size class.

v_call	j_call	d_call	clone_size	cdr3_aa	cdr3_nt
TRBV5-1	TRBJ2-1	TRBD2	-	CASSLGTSGRIWNEQFF	TGCGCCAGCAGCCTCGGGACTAGCGGGAGGATTTGGAATGAGCAGTTCTTC
TRBV5-1	TRBJ2-2	TRBD2	few	CASSLGLAGELATGELFF	TGCGCCAGCAGCCTGGGACTAGCGGGAGAATTGGCCACCGGGGAGCTGTTTTTT
TRBV28	TRBJ2-3	TRBD2	-	CASSAGGRGTQYF	TGTGCCTCCTCAGCGGGCGGGAGGGGTACGCAGTATTTT
TRBV6-5	TRBJ2-2	TRBD2	-	CASSLGTSRNGELFF	TGTGCCAGCAGCCTCGGGACTAGCAGGAACGGGGAGCTGTTTTTT
TRBV18	TRBJ1-5	TRBD1	-	CASSPKNIGRTGRNQPQHF	TGTGCCAGCTCACCGAAGAATATAGGGAGGACAGGAAGAAATCAGCCCCAGCATTTT
TRBV7-9	TRBJ1-2	TRBD1	-	CASSLVSGQGAVGYTF	TGTGCCAGCAGCTTAGTATCCGGGCAGGGGGCGGTCGGCTACACCTTC
TRBV10-3	TRBJ2-1	TRBD2	-	CAIRGGLDSNEQFF	TGTGCCATCAGGGGGGGACTAGACTCCAATGAGCAGTTCTTC
TRBV19	TRBJ2-1	TRBD2	-	CASSISLAGGLLSYNEQFF	TGTGCCAGTAGTATCTCCCTAGCGGGAGGACTACTCTCCTACAATGAGCAGTTCTTC
TRBV14	TRBJ2-7	-	-	CASSQVGLTGYYEQYF	TGTGCCAGCAGCCAGGTCGGGCTAACAGGATACTACGAGCAGTACTTC
TRBV5-5	TRBJ2-3	-	-	CASSLDGGLRTDTQYF	TGTGCCAGCAGCTTGGACGGCGGGTTAAGAACAGATACGCAGTATTTT
TRBV7-6	TRBJ2-7	-	-	CASSPRGSSYEQYF	TGTGCCAGCAGCCCGCGGGGCAGCTCCTACGAGCAGTACTTC
TRBV18	TRBJ2-7	-	-	CASSFQGTLNDEQYF	TGTGCCAGCTCATTTCAGGGGACGCTGAACGACGAGCAGTACTTC
TRBV11-2	TRBJ1-5	TRBD1	-	CASSLGTGGQPQHF	TGTGCCAGCAGCTTAGGGACAGGGGGGCAGCCCCAGCATTTT
TRBV30	TRBJ1-5	-	-	CAWGEAYSNQPQHF	TGTGCCTGGGGGGAGGCTTATAGCAATCAGCCCCAGCATTTT
TRBV30	TRBJ2-2	-	few	CAWSVVVAGTGELFF	TGTGCCTGGAGTGTAGTAGTGGCCGGGACCGGGGAGCTGTTTTTT
TRBV19	TRBJ1-4	TRBD1	-	CASSPIQGMSEKLFF	TGTGCCAGTAGTCCGATACAGGGGATGAGTGAAAAACTGTTTTTT
TRBV15	TRBJ2-7	TRBD2	once	CATSRERAGDREQYF	TGTGCCACCAGCAGAGAAAGAGCGGGAGATCGCGAGCAGTACTTC
TRBV21-1	TRBJ2-1	-	-	CASTTGRTSSYNEQFF	TGTGCCAGCACCACCGGGCGGACTAGCTCCTACAATGAGCAGTTCTTC
TRBV23-1	TRBJ2-2	TRBD1	-	CASKNDSTGEGELFF	TGCGCCAGCAAGAACGATTCGACAGGGGAAGGGGAGCTGTTTTTT
TRBV5-1	TRBJ2-2	-	-	CASSYDRSPNTGELFF	TGCGCCAGCAGCTATGACAGGTCGCCGAACACCGGGGAGCTGTTTTTT
TRBV29-1	TRBJ2-7	TRBD2	-	CSVVRGAYEQYF	TGCAGCGTTGTCCGGGGGGCCTACGAGCAGTACTTC
TRBV5-6	TRBJ2-5	-	-	CASSLGGSTAPQQYF	TGTGCCAGCAGCTTGGGTGGATCTACAGCCCCCCAGCAGTACTTC
TRBV6-5	TRBJ2-3	TRBD2	-	CASVSGLKPDTQYF	TGTGCCAGCGTTTCGGGACTAAAACCGGATACGCAGTATTTT
TRBV5-1	TRBJ2-7	-	-	CASSLKAGGSAEQYF	TGCGCCAGCAGCTTAAAGGCAGGGGGGAGCGCCGAGCAGTACTTC
TRBV28	TRBJ2-3	-	-	CASSLGSGSPDTQYF	TGTGCCAGCAGTTTAGGTTCAGGGTCGCCAGATACGCAGTATTTT
TRBV19	TRBJ2-7	TRBD1	-	CASAGTGSNYEQYF	TGTGCCAGCGCCGGGACAGGGTCAAACTACGAGCAGTACTTC
TRBV11-2	TRBJ2-7	-	-	CASSSRLGGGDQYF	TGTGCCAGCAGCTCCCGACTCGGGGGTGGAGATCAGTACTTC
TRBV28	TRBJ2-4	-	-	CASSPPGKNIQYF	TGTGCCAGCAGTCCACCCGGCAAAAACATTCAGTACTTC
TRBV5-6	TRBJ1-3	-	once	CASNWGRGNTIYF	TGTGCCAGCAATTGGGGGCGCGGAAACACCATATATTTT
TRBV27	TRBJ2-5	TRBD1	once	CASSSGTGGRETQYF	TGTGCCAGCAGTTCCGGGACAGGGGGTCGAGAGACCCAGTACTTC
TRBV28	TRBJ2-7	-	-	CASSPPPQYEQYF	TGTGCCAGCAGTCCACCCCCTCAGTACGAGCAGTACTTC
TRBV28	TRBJ2-1	-	-	CASSLTRGKGSEQFF	TGTGCCAGCAGTTTAACCCGGGGGAAAGGGAGTGAGCAGTTCTTC
TRBV19	TRBJ2-1	TRBD2	-	CASSMTSGNNEQFF	TGTGCCAGTAGTATGACTAGCGGGAACAATGAGCAGTTCTTC
TRBV5-1	TRBJ2-5	-	-	CASSLAQKETQYF	TGCGCCAGCAGCTTGGCCCAGAAAGAGACCCAGTACTTC
TRBV19	TRBJ2-2	TRBD1	-	CASTRNMGQGLFF	TGTGCCAGTACCCGAAATATGGGACAGGGCCTGTTTTTT
TRBV20-1	TRBJ2-1	TRBD2	-	CSAGGYNEQFF	TGCAGTGCGGGGGGGTACAATGAGCAGTTCTTC
TRBV6-6	TRBJ2-7	TRBD2	-	CASSYTGLTTYEQYF	TGTGCCAGCAGTTATACGGGACTAACCACCTACGAGCAGTACTTC
TRBV7-9	TRBJ1-1	-	few	CASSPREAFF	TGTGCCAGCAGCCCCAGAGAAGCTTTCTTT
TRBV20-1	TRBJ2-2	-	-	CSATRAGELFF	TGCAGTGCTACCAGGGCCGGGGAGCTGTTTTTT
TRBV18	TRBJ2-7	-	once	CASSTTGNPYEQYF	TGTGCCAGCTCAACCACAGGGAACCCCTACGAGCAGTACTTC
TRBV27	TRBJ1-1	TRBD1	-	CASSARQGSTEAFF	TGTGCCAGCAGTGCCCGACAGGGCTCCACTGAAGCTTTCTTT
TRBV19	TRBJ1-2	TRBD1	-	CASRHRGQIYGYTF	TGTGCCAGTAGGCACCGGGGACAGATCTATGGCTACACCTTC
TRBV11-2	TRBJ1-2	-	few	CASSLVLLGKPYGYTF	TGTGCCAGCAGCTTAGTGCTGTTGGGCAAGCCTTATGGCTACACCTTC
TRBV13	TRBJ2-7	TRBD1	-	CASGQGAYEQYF	TGTGCCAGCGGACAGGGGGCCTACGAGCAGTACTTC
TRBV19	TRBJ1-1	TRBD1	once	CASSTPGQSNTEAFF	TGTGCCAGTAGTACCCCGGGACAGAGTAACACTGAAGCTTTCTTT
TRBV5-1	TRBJ2-7	TRBD2	-	CASSLTTSEYEQYF	TGCGCCAGCAGCTTGACTACTAGCGAATACGAGCAGTACTTC
TRBV28	TRBJ1-5	TRBD1	-	CASSLWTGYSNQPQHF	TGTGCCAGCAGTTTATGGACAGGGTATAGCAATCAGCCCCAGCATTTT
TRBV6-5	TRBJ1-4	-	-	CASSCGPRVTNEKLFF	TGTGCCAGCAGTTGCGGACCCAGGGTCACTAATGAAAAACTGTTTTTT
TRBV19	TRBJ1-5	TRBD1	-	CASSIWDRGQPQHF	TGTGCCAGTAGTATTTGGGACAGGGGTCAGCCCCAGCATTTT
TRBV28	TRBJ1-5	TRBD1	once	CASSRQGSWPQPQHF	TGTGCCAGCAGTCGACAGGGATCTTGGCCTCAGCCCCAGCATTTT
TRBV5-1	TRBJ2-7	TRBD2	-	CASSPRTSGSYEQYF	TGCGCCAGCAGCCCACGGACTAGCGGTTCCTACGAGCAGTACTTC
TRBV29-1	TRBJ1-4	-	few	CSTQFQGTDGEKLFF	TGCAGCACCCAATTCCAGGGAACCGATGGTGAAAAACTGTTTTTT
TRBV20-1	TRBJ2-5	-	-	CSVQRETQYF	TGCAGTGTGCAGCGAGAGACCCAGTACTTC
TRBV18	TRBJ1-1	-	few	CASLFNTEAFF	TGTGCCAGCCTTTTTAACACTGAAGCTTTCTTT
TRBV27	TRBJ1-1	-	few	CASSLSGGDEAFF	TGTGCCAGCAGTTTATCTGGGGGGGATGAAGCTTTCTTT
TRBV19	TRBJ1-1	TRBD1	-	CASSMPLTGLIGGTPEAFF	TGTGCCAGTAGTATGCCGTTGACAGGGTTAATCGGCGGGACGCCTGAAGCTTTCTTT